One sample yielded the 23 T cell receptor beta chains listed below, sequenced in a study of blood T cell repertoires in COVID-19 (dated by TCRdb to about 2020). The library was built by means of the immunoSEQ multiplex PCR assay. TCRdb provides this immuneACCESS table in a form limited to in-frame rearrangements. Some clones are lacking; in checked studies, under half of them reflect an unresolved V gene, and why the rest are absent is not known. For this sample the table gives 140,000 to 150,000 clones, of which around nine tenths were detected only once. The top ten hold more than 6.5% of the sample. Sequences were obtained from peripheral blood. All receptors derive from a woman in her forties or fifties with active or convalescent COVID-19.

The V gene is TRBV6-1, the J gene TRBJ1-1, with D possibly matching TRBD1 (6 bases). V lost 0 bases and J lost 10, with 15 bases in between. The V gene's germline CDR1 is MNHNS and CDR2 SASEGT. The CDR3 is 14 amino acids. As DNA, the CDR3 is TGTGCCAGCAGTGAAGCGCCGGGGGGCTTTGGAGCTTTCTTT. Translated: CASSEAPGGFGAFF.

The rearrangement links TRBV7-2 to TRBJ2-7; TRBD1 might be the D (5 bases). This CDR3 has 12 amino acids. V shed 3 bases and J shed 6 bases, with 9 bases lying between them. Germline CDR1 is SGHTA and CDR2 is FQGNSA. CDR3 region: CASSFTGREQYF. The CDR3 bases are TGTGCCAGCAGCTTCACAGGACGCGAGCAGTACTTC.

In this sample, this clone turned up a few times. V gene TRBV5-8 combines with J gene TRBJ1-3; unclear D gene. The CDR3 has 13 amino acids. Germline loops: CDR1 SGHTS, CDR2 YDEGEE. Trimming took 5 bases from V and 0 from J, leaving 6 bases between them. For the CDR3, the DNA is TGTGCCAGCAGAATCAGCTCTGGAAACACCATATATTTT. The encoded protein is CASRISSGNTIYF.

The rearrangement joins TRBV28 to TRBJ2-1; 8 bases line up with TRBD1. This CDR3 spans 16 amino acids. The trim removed 3 bases at V and 5 bases at J, leaving 9 bases unmatched. Germline V CDR1 and CDR2: MDHEN, SYDVKM. The CDR3 protein is CASSFPRGRLDNEQFF. The CDR3 coding sequence is TGTGCCAGCAGTTTCCCCAGGGGGCGGTTAGACAATGAGCAGTTCTTC.

This chain links TRBV13 with TRBJ1-1; 8 positions agree with TRBD1. Looked up from germline, CDR1 is PRHDT and CDR2 is FYEKMQ (reference sequence). The CDR3 contains 14 residues. V shed 5 bases, J shed 1 base, and the junction held 3 bases outside the gene matches. The CDR3 DNA reads TGTGCCAGCAGCGTCGGGACAGGGAACACTGAAGCTTTCTTT. Protein sequence: CASSVGTGNTEAFF.

This chain joins TRBV18 and TRBJ2-1; D remains ambiguous. Per the germline V gene, CDR1 is KGHSH and CDR2 is LQKENI. The CDR3 has 14 amino acids. V was trimmed by 3 bases and J by 0 bases, leaving 6 bases between them. The CDR3 here is CASSPISSYNEQFF. In nucleotides, the CDR3 is TGTGCCAGCTCACCCATTAGCTCCTACAATGAGCAGTTCTTC.

The chain couples TRBV18 to TRBJ1-1; TRBD1 aligns across 8 bases. The CDR3 runs to 14 residues. Germline lookup yields CDR1 KGHSH and CDR2 LQKENI. With 3 bases clipped from V and 3 bases from J, the junction kept 3 bases outside the gene matches. Here the CDR3 DNA reads TGTGCCAGCTCACCGATGACAGGGGACACTGAAGCTTTCTTT. Its translation is CASSPMTGDTEAFF.

The chain carries TRBV19 and TRBJ1-1; D perhaps matches TRBD1 (5 bases). Germline V gene sequence: CDR1 LNHDA, CDR2 SQIVND (reference sequence). V lost 1 base to trimming and J lost 3 bases, with 9 bases between them. This CDR3 contains 14 residues. CDR3 nucleotides: TGTGCCAGTAGTATAGTGGGGCTGTACACTGAAGCTTTCTTT. It translates to CASSIVGLYTEAFF. Supplemented by reference TRBV19 and TRBJ1-1, the full variable domain reads DGGITQSPKYLFRKEGQNVTLSCEQNLNHDAMYWYRQDPGQGLRLIYYSQIVNDFQKGDIAEGYSVSREKKESFPLTVTSAQKNPTAFYLCASSIVGLYTEAFFGQGTRLTVV.

The gene calls are TRBV10-3 and TRBJ1-1, with a tentative D call TRBD1 (5 bases). Germline V gene sequence: CDR1 ENHRY, CDR2 SYGVKD. V lost 6 bases, J lost 8 bases, and 10 bases lay in between. This CDR3 is built from 11 residues. The CDR3, as DNA: TGTGCCATCAGGGGGCCGTCAGAAGCTTTCTTT. Amino acids: CAIRGPSEAFF.

The chain links TRBV7-2 to TRBJ1-1, with D unresolved. The CDR3 runs 14 residues. CDR1 and CDR2 (germline): SGHTA, FQGNSA. The V and J ends lost 5 bases and 0 bases respectively, with 10 bases between them. The chain's CDR3 is CASSLYGMNTEAFF. As DNA, the CDR3 is TGTGCCAGCAGCCTGTACGGGATGAACACTGAAGCTTTCTTT.

This clone has only a few counts. The rearrangement links TRBV10-3 to TRBJ1-4, with a possible D match to TRBD1 (5 bases). Germline loops: CDR1 ENHRY, CDR2 SYGVKD. This CDR3 contains 15 residues. V gave up 4 bases and J gave up 6 bases, with 15 bases separating them. In nucleotides, the CDR3 is TGTGCCATCAGTGGGGAGGGCAGGGCCCATGAAAAACTGTTTTTT. Protein product: CAISGEGRAHEKLFF.

The chain joins TRBV3-1 (or the pseudogene TRBV3-2) to TRBJ2-7, with D possibly being TRBD1 (9 bases). Germline loops: CDR1 LGHDT, CDR2 YNNKEL (reference sequence). The CDR3 is 16 amino acids. V shed 4 bases and J shed 6 bases, with 22 bases lying between them. CDR3 sequence: CASSPREGQGPLEQYF. CDR3 in DNA: TGTGCCAGCAGCCCCCGGGAGGGACAGGGCCCCCTCGAGCAGTACTTC.

V usage is TRBV7-9 and J usage is TRBJ1-5; D unresolved. Germline assignment: CDR1 SEHNR and CDR2 FQNEAQ (reference sequence). There are 15 residues in the CDR3. V lost 1 base to trimming and J lost 4 bases, with 11 bases between them. CDR3 coding DNA: TGTGCCAGCAGCTTAGAAGGAGGGCTTAATCAGCCCCAGCATTTT. Translation: CASSLEGGLNQPQHF.

This chain uses TRBV7-8 with TRBJ2-5; no definite D call. This CDR3 region has 12 residues. The germline V and J ends were trimmed by 5 bases and 5 bases, with 9 bases remaining between them. Germline CDR1 is SGHVS and CDR2 is FQNEAQ. CDR3 nucleotide sequence: TGTGCCAGCAGCCCACGCCGGGAGACCCAGTACTTC. This translates into CASSPRRETQYF.

The chain recombines TRBV5-4 with TRBJ2-2, with D possibly TRBD1 on 5 matching bases. Germline V gene lookup returns CDR1 SGHNT and CDR2 YYREEE (reference sequence). The V and J ends lost 2 bases and 4 bases respectively, with 9 bases between them. The CDR3 totals 14 residues. The CDR3 DNA reads as TGTGCCAGCAGCTTCCGGACAAGCACCGGGGAGCTGTTTTTT. This translates into CASSFRTSTGELFF.

This chain links TRBV7-8 with TRBJ2-2, with a possible D match to TRBD1 (6 bases). The CDR3 sequence is 14 residues long. Trimming removed 6 bases at V and 9 bases at J, with 17 bases between. Per the germline V gene, CDR1 is SGHVS and CDR2 is FQNEAQ. CDR3 in amino acids: CASRTYQGNWELFF. The CDR3, as DNA: TGTGCCAGCAGAACTTACCAGGGGAACTGGGAGCTGTTTTTT.

The chain is built from TRBV5-4 and TRBJ2-5; D perhaps matches TRBD1 (6 bases). The CDR3 length is 14 residues. The ends were cut back, 4 bases at V and 2 bases at J, with 12 bases in the middle. CDR1 is SGHNT and CDR2 is YYREEE in the germline V gene (reference sequence). CDR3 in DNA: TGTGCCAGCAGCCCCGGGACACAACAAGAGACCCAGTACTTC. Translation gives CASSPGTQQETQYF.

The V call is TRBV18, the J call TRBJ2-7, with a weak D call TRBD2 (6 bases). Germline V gives CDR1 KGHSH, CDR2 LQKENI. The CDR3 is 13 residues long. The ends were cut back, 4 bases at V and 7 bases at J, with 14 bases in the middle. The CDR3 region is CASSRNRDSEQYF. CDR3 nucleotides: TGTGCCAGCTCACGTAACCGGGACTCGGAGCAGTACTTC.

This clone has only one observation. The gene calls are TRBV6-2 or TRBV6-3 and TRBJ1-4, with D possibly matching TRBD1 (6 bases). V lost 2 bases and J 3 bases, leaving 10 bases between the germline ends. Per the germline V gene, CDR1 is MNHEY and CDR2 is SVGEGT. The CDR3 is 15 residues long. The CDR3 DNA reads TGTGCCAGCAGTTACCGACAGGCATCTAATGAAAAACTGTTTTTT. This encodes CASSYRQASNEKLFF.

The chain is built from TRBV6-5 and TRBJ2-7, with TRBD2 matching 11 bases. The CDR3 loop spans 15 amino acids. Losses at the gene ends were 7 bases for V and 4 bases for J; bases not matched to a gene: 9. CDR1 MNHEY and CDR2 SVGAGI come from the germline V gene. For the CDR3, the DNA is TGTGCCAGCACCTCGCCGGGACTAGCGGTTTACGAGCAGTACTTC. It translates to CASTSPGLAVYEQYF.

The chain carries TRBV6-5 and TRBJ1-6; no reliable D call. The CDR3 contains 12 residues. The V gene lost 6 bases and the J gene lost 10 bases, with 10 bases spanning the gap. The germline gives CDR1 MNHEY, CDR2 SVGAGI. CDR3 DNA sequence: TGTGCCAGCAGCCCAAACGGGTCACCCCTCCACTTT. This gives the protein CASSPNGSPLHF.

This clone was seen a single time. This chain uses TRBV27 with TRBJ2-1; the match to TRBD2 covers 7 bases. CDR1 and CDR2 (germline): MNHEY, SMNVEV (reference sequence). This CDR3 region has 13 residues. With 8 bases clipped from V and 2 bases from J, the junction kept 3 bases outside the gene matches. CDR3 sequence reads: CASAGLPYNEQFF. The CDR3 nucleotides read TGTGCCAGCGCGGGACTACCCTACAATGAGCAGTTCTTC.

This chain links TRBV19 with TRBJ2-7; 7 nucleotides align to TRBD1. V shed 6 bases, J shed 1 base, and the junction held 3 bases outside the gene matches. Germline CDR1 and CDR2: LNHDA and SQIVND (reference sequence). This CDR3 has 13 amino acids. The chain's CDR3 is CASRRTGSYEQYF. CDR3 DNA sequence: TGTGCCAGTAGGAGGACAGGATCCTACGAGCAGTACTTC.